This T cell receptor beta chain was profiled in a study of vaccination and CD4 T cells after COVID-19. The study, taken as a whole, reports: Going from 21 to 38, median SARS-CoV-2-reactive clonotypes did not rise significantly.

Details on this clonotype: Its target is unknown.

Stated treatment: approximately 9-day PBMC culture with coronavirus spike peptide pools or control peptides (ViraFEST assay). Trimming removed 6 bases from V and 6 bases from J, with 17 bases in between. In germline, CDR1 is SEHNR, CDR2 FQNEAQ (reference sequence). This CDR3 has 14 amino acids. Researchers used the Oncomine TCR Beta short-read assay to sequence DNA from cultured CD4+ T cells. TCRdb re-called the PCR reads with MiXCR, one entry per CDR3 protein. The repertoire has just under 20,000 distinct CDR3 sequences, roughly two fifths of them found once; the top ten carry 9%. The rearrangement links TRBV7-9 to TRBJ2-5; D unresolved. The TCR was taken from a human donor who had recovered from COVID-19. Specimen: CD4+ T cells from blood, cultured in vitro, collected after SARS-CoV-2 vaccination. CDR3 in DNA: TGTGCCAGCAGTCCACCGGACGGAAGGAAGACCCAGTACTTC. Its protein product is CASSPPDGRKTQYF. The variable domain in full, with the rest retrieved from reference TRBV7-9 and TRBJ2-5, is DTGVSQNPRHKITKRGQNVTFRCDPISEHNRLYWYRQTLGQGPEFLTYFQNEAQLEKSRLLSDRFSAERPKGSFSTLEIQRTEQGDSAMYLCASSPPDGRKTQYFGPGTRLLVL.